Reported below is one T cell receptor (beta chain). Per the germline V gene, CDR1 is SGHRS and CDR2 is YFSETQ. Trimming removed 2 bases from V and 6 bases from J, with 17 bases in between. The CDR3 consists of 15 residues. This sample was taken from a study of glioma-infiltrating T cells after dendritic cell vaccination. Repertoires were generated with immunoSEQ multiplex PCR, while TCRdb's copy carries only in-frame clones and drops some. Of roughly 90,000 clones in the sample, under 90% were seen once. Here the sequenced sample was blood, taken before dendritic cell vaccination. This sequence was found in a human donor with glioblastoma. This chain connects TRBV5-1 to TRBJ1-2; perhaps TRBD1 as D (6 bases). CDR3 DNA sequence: TGCGCCAGCAGCTTCGGACAGACAACTCTGGATGGCTACACCTTC. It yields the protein CASSFGQTTLDGYTF.